These 24 T cell receptor beta chains were sequenced from one sample in a study of blood T cell repertoires in COVID-19. Assay: immunoSEQ multiplex PCR; the TCRdb copy retains only in-frame clones and omits some. The table shows roughly 230,000 clones, with about nine tenths occurring only once. Sequencing input: PBMCs or T cells enriched from blood (not recorded which). These receptor sequences come from a man aged 25 to 40 in a cohort exposed to, infected with or recovered from COVID-19 (not recorded which).

As regards this clone: One end of the junction does not line up with germline, which may come from a read error. The chain carries TRBV5-4 and TRBJ2-7; 7 bases map to TRBD1. The length of the CDR3 is 14 residues. Germline V gives CDR1 SGHNT, CDR2 YYREEE (reference sequence). The CDR3 protein is CASSLRQGPYKQYF. DNA of the CDR3: TGTGCCAGCAGCCTGAGACAGGGACCCTACAAGCAGTACTTC. Drawing the rest from reference TRBV5-4 and TRBJ2-7, the complete variable domain is ETGVTQSPTHLIKTRGQQVTLRCSSQSGHNTVSWYQQALGQGPQFIFQYYREEENGRGNFPPRFSGLQFPNYSSELNVNALELDDSALYLCASSLRQGPYKQYFGPGTRLTVT.

The V gene is TRBV27, the J gene TRBJ2-1, with a possible D match to TRBD2 (6 bases). CDR1 and CDR2 from the germline V gene are MNHEY and SMNVEV (reference sequence). The CDR3 sequence is 18 residues long. V was clipped by 5 bases and J by 2 bases, with 22 bases between them. The CDR3 reads CASSRLGSGDLPYNEQFF. Here the CDR3 DNA reads TGTGCCAGCAGTCGACTAGGGTCGGGCGATCTTCCCTACAATGAGCAGTTCTTC.

The chain carries TRBV6-5 and TRBJ2-6; 7 bases are shared with TRBD1. The J segment lost 4 bases and the V segment lost 6 bases, leaving 6 bases of the junction unmatched. Germline V gene data show CDR1 as MNHEY and CDR2 as SVGAGI. This CDR3 comprises 15 residues. In DNA, the CDR3 is TGTGCCAGCAGAGAGACAGGGACGGGGGCCAACGTCCTGACTTTC. Translation: CASRETGTGANVLTF.

This rearrangement joins TRBV7-9 to TRBJ2-1; no clear D. The CDR3 spans 12 residues. CDR1 and CDR2 (germline): SEHNR, FQNEAQ (reference sequence). V lost 5 bases, J lost 9 bases, and 11 bases lay in between. As DNA, the CDR3 is TGTGCCAGCAGCGAGAATTCGGGTGAGCAGTTCTTC. Translated: CASSENSGEQFF.

The chain joins TRBV9 to TRBJ2-1; the D gene is possibly TRBD2 (5 bases). The V gene's germline CDR1 is SGDLS and CDR2 YYNGEE. Trimming stripped 0 bases from V and 4 bases from J, with 11 bases between. CDR3 length: 15 amino acids. The CDR3 nucleotides read TGTGCCAGCAGCGTAGCCCGTTCGGGGTACAATGAGCAGTTCTTC. This encodes CASSVARSGYNEQFF. Supplemented by reference TRBV9 and TRBJ2-1, the full variable domain reads DSGVTQTPKHLITATGQRVTLRCSPRSGDLSVYWYQQSLDQGLQFLIQYYNGEERAKGNILERFSAQQFPDLHSELNLSSLELGDSALYFCASSVARSGYNEQFFGPGTRLTVL.

This CDR3 reads CASSLADWDRGQANYGYTF. In nucleotides, the CDR3 is TGTGCCAGCAGCTTAGCCGATTGGGACAGGGGACAAGCTAACTATGGCTACACCTTC. The chain links TRBV7-6 to TRBJ1-2; 10 bases align to TRBD1. Germline trimming cut 0 bases from V and 0 bases from J; bases unmatched to any gene: 10. CDR1 is SGHVS, CDR2 FNYEAQ, per germline. The CDR3 has 19 residues.

V and J are TRBV12-3 or TRBV12-4 and TRBJ2-7, with D hard to call. The V end was cut by 0 bases, the J end by 5 bases, with 8 bases between. The CDR3 runs 13 residues. This CDR3 reads CASSLAGSHEQYF. As DNA, the CDR3 is TGTGCCAGCAGTTTAGCCGGGTCCCACGAGCAGTACTTC.

V gene TRBV14 combines with J gene TRBJ2-2, with TRBD2 as a possible D gene (6 bases). The CDR3 loop spans 18 amino acids. Trimming took off 3 bases at V and 6 bases at J, with 23 bases between the two ends. CDR1 is SGHDN, CDR2 FVKESK, per germline. This CDR3 is CASSHQSPTRPGSGELFF. The DNA for the CDR3 is TGTGCCAGCAGCCATCAATCCCCGACTAGACCGGGGTCCGGGGAGCTGTTTTTT.

The V gene is TRBV5-6, the J gene TRBJ2-1; D unresolved. Germline CDR1 reads SGHDT; CDR2 reads YYEEEE. The CDR3 covers 15 residues. V dropped 1 base and J dropped 4 bases, with 12 bases sitting between them. The CDR3 sequence is CASSLYLDGYNEQFF. For the CDR3, the DNA is TGTGCCAGCAGCTTGTACCTAGATGGTTACAATGAGCAGTTCTTC.

V and J are TRBV12-3 or TRBV12-4 and TRBJ2-3, with a possible D match to TRBD2 (6 bases). Trimming shortened V by 10 bases and J by 4 bases, and 12 bases separated the two germline ends. The CDR3 is 12 amino acids. Written as DNA, the CDR3 is TGTGCCACCGGGACTCCCCCAGATACGCAGTATTTT. This codes for CATGTPPDTQYF.

The V and J genes are TRBV11-2 and TRBJ1-2, with 8 bases aligning to TRBD1. There are 14 residues in the CDR3. Germline V gives CDR1 SGHAT, CDR2 FQNNGV. The V gene end was trimmed by 2 bases and the J gene end by 9 bases; junction bases not matched to a gene: 8. The CDR3 DNA is TGTGCCAGCAGCTTAAGACAGGGGACTGGTAGCTACACCTTC. This translates into CASSLRQGTGSYTF. The whole variable domain, filled in from reference TRBV11-2 and TRBJ1-2, reads EAGVAQSPRYKIIEKRQSVAFWCNPISGHATLYWYQQILGQGPKLLIQFQNNGVVDDSQLPKDRFSAERLKGVDSTLKIQPAKLEDSAVYLCASSLRQGTGSYTFGSGTRLTVV.

The sample holds one count of this clone. The rearrangement links TRBV7-2 to TRBJ2-2, with D possibly TRBD1 on 6 matching bases. The ends were cut back, 5 bases at V and 6 bases at J, with 13 bases in the middle. The germline gives CDR1 SGHTA, CDR2 FQGNSA. The CDR3 covers 14 residues. Written as DNA, the CDR3 is TGTGCCAGCAGCCCTTACAGGGCCGCCGGGGAGCTGTTTTTT. It specifies CASSPYRAAGELFF.

The chain carries TRBV3-1 (or the pseudogene TRBV3-2) and TRBJ2-1, with 11 bases aligning to TRBD1. CDR1 and CDR2 (germline): LGHDT, YNNKEL (reference sequence). Losses at the gene ends were 4 bases for V and 3 bases for J; bases not matched to a gene: 8. The CDR3 totals 17 residues. As DNA, the CDR3 is TGTGCCAGCAGCCTCTACGGCGGGACAGGGGGCTACAATGAGCAGTTCTTC. Translating it yields CASSLYGGTGGYNEQFF.

The chain recombines TRBV5-1 with TRBJ2-5; 15 positions match TRBD2. CDR1 is SGHRS and CDR2 is YFSETQ in the germline V gene. The CDR3 loop spans 17 amino acids. The J segment lost 5 bases and the V segment lost 4 bases, leaving 9 bases of the junction unmatched. The CDR3 bases are TGCGCCAGCAGCACGGGACTAGCGGGAGGTGGGGGCGAGACCCAGTACTTC. This sequence encodes CASSTGLAGGGGETQYF.

V and J are TRBV7-6 and TRBJ2-1; 7 bases are shared with TRBD1. J gave up 4 bases and V 1 base, and 4 bases lay outside the gene matches. Germline values: CDR1 SGHVS, CDR2 FNYEAQ. CDR3 length: 15 residues. The CDR3 is CASSLVRTGYNEQFF. The CDR3 coding sequence is TGTGCCAGCAGCTTAGTGCGGACAGGTTACAATGAGCAGTTCTTC. The whole variable domain, remainder taken from reference TRBV7-6 and TRBJ2-1, is GAGVSQSPRYKVTKRGQDVALRCDPISGHVSLYWYRQALGQGPEFLTYFNYEAQQDKSGLPNDRFSAERPEGSISTLTIQRTEQRDSAMYRCASSLVRTGYNEQFFGPGTRLTVL.

The CDR3 loop is CASSESVAELPLTGELFF. As DNA, the CDR3 is TGTGCCAGCAGTGAATCGGTAGCGGAGCTTCCACTTACCGGGGAGCTGTTTTTT. The chain uses TRBV25-1 and TRBJ2-2; TRBD2 might be the D (6 bases). Between the trimmed V and J ends, which lost 1 base and 5 bases, there was a span of 20 bases. This CDR3 contains 18 residues. From germline, CDR1 is MGHDK and CDR2 SYGVNS.

The chain combines TRBV5-6 with TRBJ1-2, with 11 bases aligning to TRBD1. The CDR3 runs 18 residues. The ends lost 1 base at V and 0 bases at J; junction bases unmatched: 8. The germline CDR1 and CDR2 sequences are SGHDT and YYEEEE. The CDR3 spells CASSLPRTGGEANYGYTF. As DNA, the CDR3 is TGTGCCAGCAGCTTGCCCAGGACAGGGGGCGAAGCTAACTATGGCTACACCTTC. Variable domain in full (rest from reference TRBV5-6 and TRBJ1-2): DAGVTQSPTHLIKTRGQQVTLRCSPKSGHDTVSWYQQALGQGPQFIFQYYEEEERQRGNFPDRFSGHQFPNYSSELNVNALLLGDSALYLCASSLPRTGGEANYGYTFGSGTRLTVV.

The chain is built from TRBV23-1 and TRBJ1-2, with 9 bases matching TRBD1. TRBV23-1 is marked as an open reading frame, function uncertain. J gave up 5 bases and V 7 bases, and 5 bases lay outside the gene matches. CDR3 length: 13 amino acids. The DNA of the CDR3 is TGCGCCAGCATTATGGACAGGGGTTATGGCTACACCTTC. Its protein is CASIMDRGYGYTF.

The chain links TRBV5-6 to TRBJ1-1; TRBD1 might be the D (6 bases). The CDR3 spans 15 residues. Germline V gene data show CDR1 as SGHDT and CDR2 as YYEEEE. Trimming took off 2 bases at V and 11 bases at J, with 22 bases between the two ends. The CDR3 loop is CASSFLAGEKFGAFF. The CDR3 nucleotides are TGTGCCAGCAGCTTCCTTGCAGGGGAAAAATTTGGGGCTTTCTTT.

The V call is TRBV28, the J call TRBJ2-2; 16 nucleotides agree with TRBD2. This CDR3 has 18 residues. The V gene's germline CDR1 is MDHEN and CDR2 SYDVKM. The V gene end was trimmed by 6 bases and the J gene end by 1 base; junction bases not matched to a gene: 5. The CDR3 bases are TGTGCCAGCAGGGGGACTAGCGGGAGGGCTGAGAACACCGGGGAGCTGTTTTTT. Protein product: CASRGTSGRAENTGELFF.

The chain has TRBV5-1 and TRBJ1-1; 8 nucleotides agree with TRBD1. This CDR3 is 16 amino acids long. CDR1 is SGHRS and CDR2 is YFSETQ in the germline V gene. V lost 6 bases, J lost 5 bases, and 15 bases stayed unmatched. CDR3 residues: CASTIGPAGGLTEAFF. The CDR3 bases are TGCGCCAGCACAATAGGGCCGGCAGGGGGCCTGACTGAAGCTTTCTTT. Based on the CDR3 plus reference TRBV5-1 and TRBJ1-1, the full variable domain is KAGVTQTPRYLIKTRGQQVTLSCSPISGHRSVSWYQQTPGQGLQFLFEYFSETQRNKGNFPGRFSGRQFSNSRSEMNVSTLELGDSALYLCASTIGPAGGLTEAFFGQGTRLTVV.

V usage is TRBV5-4 and J usage is TRBJ1-3, with D perhaps matching TRBD1 (6 bases). The V gene lost 3 bases and the J gene lost 0 bases, with 13 bases spanning the gap. From germline, CDR1 is SGHNT and CDR2 YYREEE (reference sequence). This CDR3 spans 16 amino acids. The CDR3 nucleotides read TGTGCCAGCAGCTCCCCGGGACAAGGCTCTGGAAACACCATATATTTT. This gives the protein CASSSPGQGSGNTIYF.

The gene calls are TRBV4-1 and TRBJ2-1; 13 bases map to TRBD2. V was pared by 4 bases and J by 15 bases, with 6 bases of the junction left unmatched. Per the germline V gene, CDR1 is MGHRA and CDR2 is YSYEKL. This CDR3 region has 13 residues. This CDR3 is CASSPGLAGARFF. The CDR3 region has the DNA TGCGCCAGCAGCCCTGGACTAGCGGGAGCTAGGTTCTTC.

The chain links TRBV18 to TRBJ2-5; no clear D gene. The CDR3 consists of 15 residues. Trimming took off 0 bases at V and 2 bases at J, with 10 bases between the two ends. Germline V gene lookup returns CDR1 KGHSH and CDR2 LQKENI. Here the CDR3 DNA reads TGTGCCAGCTCACCACCAGCGCAGAGACAAGAGACCCAGTACTTC. Its translation: CASSPPAQRQETQYF.